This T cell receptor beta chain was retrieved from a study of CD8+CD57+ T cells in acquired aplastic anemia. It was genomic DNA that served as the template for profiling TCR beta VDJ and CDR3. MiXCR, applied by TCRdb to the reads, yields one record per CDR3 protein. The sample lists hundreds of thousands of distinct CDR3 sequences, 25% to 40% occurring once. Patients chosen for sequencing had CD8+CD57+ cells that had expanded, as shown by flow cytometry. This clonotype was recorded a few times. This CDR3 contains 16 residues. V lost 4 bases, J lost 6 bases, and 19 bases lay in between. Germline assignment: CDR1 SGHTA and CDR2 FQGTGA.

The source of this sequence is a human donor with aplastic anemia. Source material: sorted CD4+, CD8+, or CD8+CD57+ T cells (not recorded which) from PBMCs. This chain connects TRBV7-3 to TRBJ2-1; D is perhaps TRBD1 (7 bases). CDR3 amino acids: CASSSQAGGTGNEQFF. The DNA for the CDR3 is TGTGCCAGCAGCTCCCAGGCAGGGGGGACCGGCAATGAGCAGTTCTTC.